Listed below are T cell receptor beta chains from one sample, sequenced in a study of control samples from healthy donors and cancer patients. Repertoires were generated with immunoSEQ multiplex PCR, while TCRdb's copy carries only in-frame clones and drops some. In the table there are about 95,000 clones, 70% to 90% of which are singletons. The sample taken for sequencing was blood. These receptors came from a man aged 30 to 39 in good health. Both conserved end residues are part of each CDR3. The D gene is left open where the match is weak. Part of the rows lack a size; the others show once, few, many or a class for expanded clones.

cdr3_nt,cdr3_aa,v_call,j_call,clone_size,d_call
TGTGCCAGCAGCATAGGGTGGAACAATGAGCAGTTCTTC,CASSIGWNNEQFF,TRBV6-5,TRBJ2-1,NA,NA
TGCGCCAGCAGCTTGGGACAGACAAACAATGAGCAGTTCTTC,CASSLGQTNNEQFF,TRBV5-1,TRBJ2-1,NA,NA
TGCAGTGCAATCGGGGTTACTGAAGCTTTCTTT,CSAIGVTEAFF,TRBV20-1,TRBJ1-1,NA,NA
TGTGCCAGTAGTACAGGGGGTACCTACAATGAGCAGTTCTTC,CASSTGGTYNEQFF,TRBV19,TRBJ2-1,NA,TRBD1
TGTGCCAGCAGCGTAGATAGTCCGGCAGGTTGGCTTCGGGATGGCTACACCTTC,CASSVDSPAGWLRDGYTF,TRBV9,TRBJ1-2,once,NA
TGTGCCAGTAGTATAGCCCCCTCCAGTGAGCAGTACTTC,CASSIAPSSEQYF,TRBV19,TRBJ2-7,NA,NA
TGTGCCAGTAGTAGGGGACAGGGGGCCACAGATACGCAGTATTTT,CASSRGQGATDTQYF,TRBV19,TRBJ2-3,NA,TRBD1
TGTGCCAGCAGTCCCGACAGGGGGCGAAGATCCACCTACGAGCAGTACTTC,CASSPDRGRRSTYEQYF,TRBV2,TRBJ2-7,NA,TRBD1
TGTGCCAGCAGCGGTACAGGGCTGGATGGCTACACCTTC,CASSGTGLDGYTF,TRBV9,TRBJ1-2,NA,NA
TGTGCCAGCTACGGTTCCTATGGCTACACCTTC,CASYGSYGYTF,TRBV19,TRBJ1-2,NA,NA
TGCGCCAGCAGTGAGGCCCAGGGCTCGAAGGCTTTCTTT,CASSEAQGSKAFF,TRBV10-1,TRBJ1-1,NA,NA
TGTGCCAGCAGCTTCGGCTGGGGTGACAATCAGCCCCAGCATTTT,CASSFGWGDNQPQHF,TRBV5-8,TRBJ1-5,NA,NA
TGTGCCAGCAGCTCGGACAGGGGGGCCTACTATGGCTACACCTTC,CASSSDRGAYYGYTF,TRBV5-6,TRBJ1-2,NA,TRBD1
TGTGCCAGCAGTTACTCTGGGACAGGGGGATTTGGCTACACCTTC,CASSYSGTGGFGYTF,TRBV6-5,TRBJ1-2,medium-sized,TRBD1
TGTGCCAGCGTGACTCGGGGCGTGGACGAGCAGTACTTC,CASVTRGVDEQYF,TRBV6-5,TRBJ2-7,NA,NA
TGTGCCAGCAGTTTTCCCCCACTACAGCACAGGGGGGTTAAAATTAGCAATCAGCCCCAGCATTTT,CASSFPPLQHRGVKISNQPQHF,TRBV28,TRBJ1-5,few,TRBD1
TGTGCCAGCAGCTCCTTAGTAGCGGGGGAGACCCAGTACTTC,CASSSLVAGETQYF,TRBV11-3,TRBJ2-5,NA,TRBD2
TGTGCCAGTAGTCTCCAGGGGGATGAAACAGATACGCAGTATTTT,CASSLQGDETDTQYF,TRBV19,TRBJ2-3,once,TRBD1
TGTGCCAGCTCAATCCAGGGGGGTAATTCACCCCTCCACTTT,CASSIQGGNSPLHF,TRBV18,TRBJ1-6,once,TRBD1
TGTGCCAGCAGTTTCGGATACAAGAACACTGAAGCTTTCTTT,CASSFGYKNTEAFF,TRBV6-6,TRBJ1-1,NA,NA
TGTGCCAGCAGCTTTTCAGCGGGGGAGCAAGAGACCCAGTACTTC,CASSFSAGEQETQYF,TRBV7-8,TRBJ2-5,NA,TRBD2
TGTGCCAGCAGCTTAGGGGGAAGGGACTATGGCTACACCTTC,CASSLGGRDYGYTF,TRBV7-3,TRBJ1-2,NA,NA
TGTGCCAGCAGTTACCAAACAGCCTTTGCCAATTCACCCCTCCACTTT,CASSYQTAFANSPLHF,TRBV6-6,TRBJ1-6,NA,NA
TGTGCCAGCAGCTTAGTGGATTCACCCCTCCACTTT,CASSLVDSPLHF,TRBV7-9,TRBJ1-6,NA,NA
TGTGCCAGCAGCGTAGATGAGGGCACAGATACGCAGTATTTT,CASSVDEGTDTQYF,TRBV9,TRBJ2-3,once,NA
TGTGCCAGTAGGACACAGGGAGACTATGGCTACACCTTC,CASRTQGDYGYTF,TRBV19,TRBJ1-2,NA,NA
TGTGCCAGCAGCCTAGCCGGGAACACCGGGGAGCTGTTTTTT,CASSLAGNTGELFF,TRBV7-9,TRBJ2-2,NA,NA
TGCGCCAGCAGCCAAGACAGTAGCAATCAGCCCCAGCATTTT,CASSQDSSNQPQHF,TRBV4-1,TRBJ1-5,once,NA
TGCGCCAGCAGCTTGGCCCGGACTGCCTACAATGAGCAGTTCTTC,CASSLARTAYNEQFF,TRBV5-1,TRBJ2-1,few,NA
TGTGCCTGGAGTTCGTTAGCAGGCTCTGGAAACACCATATATTTT,CAWSSLAGSGNTIYF,TRBV30,TRBJ1-3,NA,NA
TGTGCCAGCAGTTTGGCGAGTCCCGGGGGTACGCAGTATTTT,CASSLASPGGTQYF,TRBV28,TRBJ2-3,NA,NA
TGTGCCAGCAGTTACTTCCGGGACAGGCATCAGCCCCAGCATTTT,CASSYFRDRHQPQHF,TRBV28,TRBJ1-5,NA,TRBD1
TGTGCCAGCAGCCTCCAAACGGGTTTCACGGGACGCAGAAGGGGATCGAACACTGAAGCTTTCTTT,CASSLQTGFTGRRRGSNTEAFF,TRBV3-1/TRBV3-2,TRBJ1-1,once,NA
TGTGCCAGCAGTCCGCCGGACAGGTACCACGAGCAGTACTTC,CASSPPDRYHEQYF,TRBV27,TRBJ2-7,NA,TRBD1
TGCGCCAGCAGCACGAAGACAGATTTCTACGAGCAGTACTTC,CASSTKTDFYEQYF,TRBV5-1,TRBJ2-7,once,NA
TGTGCCAGCAGCAATTTGTCTTGGGCTGGAAACACCATATATTTT,CASSNLSWAGNTIYF,TRBV21-1,TRBJ1-3,NA,NA